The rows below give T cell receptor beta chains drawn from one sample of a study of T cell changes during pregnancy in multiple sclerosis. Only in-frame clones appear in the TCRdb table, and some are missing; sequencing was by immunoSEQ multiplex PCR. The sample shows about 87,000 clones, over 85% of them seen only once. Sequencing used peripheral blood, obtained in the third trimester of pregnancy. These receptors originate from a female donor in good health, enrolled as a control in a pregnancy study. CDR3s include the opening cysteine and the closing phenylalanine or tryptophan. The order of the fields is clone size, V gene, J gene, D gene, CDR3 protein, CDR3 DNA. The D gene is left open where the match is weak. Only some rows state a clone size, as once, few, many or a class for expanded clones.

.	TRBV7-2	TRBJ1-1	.	CASSAQGAAGAEAFF	TGTGCCAGCAGCGCCCAAGGGGCGGCAGGGGCTGAAGCTTTCTTT
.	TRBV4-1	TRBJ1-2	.	CASSNPTGSGYGYTF	TGCGCCAGCAGCAACCCGACAGGATCGGGCTATGGCTACACCTTC
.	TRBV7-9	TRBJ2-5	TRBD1	CASRPTGGGGETQYF	TGTGCCAGCAGACCGACAGGGGGCGGGGGAGAGACCCAGTACTTC
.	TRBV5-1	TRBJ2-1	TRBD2	CASSPGLAGIYNEQFF	TGCGCCAGCAGCCCTGGACTAGCGGGGATATACAATGAGCAGTTCTTC
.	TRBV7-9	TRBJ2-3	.	CASSPIGAGLRTDTQYF	TGTGCCAGCAGCCCGATAGGGGCGGGGCTCCGGACAGATACGCAGTATTTT
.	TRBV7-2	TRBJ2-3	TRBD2	CASSPGGGTSPTDTQYF	TGTGCCAGCAGCCCCGGGGGGGGGACTAGCCCCACAGATACGCAGTATTTT
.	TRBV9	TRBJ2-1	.	CASSVGGSAYNEQFF	TGTGCCAGCAGCGTGGGCGGGTCCGCCTACAATGAGCAGTTCTTC
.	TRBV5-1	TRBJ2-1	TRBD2	CASFSSAGVTYNEQFF	TGCGCCAGCTTCTCCTCAGCGGGAGTGACCTACAATGAGCAGTTCTTC
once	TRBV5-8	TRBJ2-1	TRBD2	CASSLFVAGVNEQFF	TGTGCCAGCAGCTTGTTCGTAGCGGGAGTCAATGAGCAGTTCTTC
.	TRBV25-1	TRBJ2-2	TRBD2	CASSESGGLHTGELFF	TGTGCCAGCAGTGAATCGGGGGGGCTCCACACCGGGGAGCTGTTTTTT